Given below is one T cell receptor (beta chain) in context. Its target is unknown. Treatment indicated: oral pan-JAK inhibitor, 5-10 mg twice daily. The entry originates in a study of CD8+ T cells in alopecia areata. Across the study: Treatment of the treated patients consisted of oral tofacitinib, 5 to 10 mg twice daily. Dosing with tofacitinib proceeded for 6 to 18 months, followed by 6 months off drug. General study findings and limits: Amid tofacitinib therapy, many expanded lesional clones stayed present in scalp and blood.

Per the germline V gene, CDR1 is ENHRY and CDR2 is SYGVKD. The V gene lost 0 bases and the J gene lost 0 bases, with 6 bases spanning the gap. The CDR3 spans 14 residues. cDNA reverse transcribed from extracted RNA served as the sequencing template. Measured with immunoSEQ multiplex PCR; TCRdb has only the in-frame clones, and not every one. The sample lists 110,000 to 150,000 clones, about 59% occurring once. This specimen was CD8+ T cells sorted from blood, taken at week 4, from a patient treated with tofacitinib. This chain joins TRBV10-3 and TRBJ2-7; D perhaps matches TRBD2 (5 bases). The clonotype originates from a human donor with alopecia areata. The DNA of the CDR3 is TGTGCCATCAGTGAGTCAACTAGCTCCTACGAGCAGTACTTC. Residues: CAISESTSSYEQYF.